The sequence of this T cell receptor beta chain was determined in a study of CD8+ T cells in alopecia areata. CDR1 and CDR2 (germline): SGHDT, YYEEEE. V gave up 2 bases and J gave up 5 bases, with 20 bases separating them. The CDR3 loop spans 16 amino acids. cDNA reverse transcribed from extracted RNA served as the sequencing template. Generated by immunoSEQ multiplex PCR, the TCRdb table keeps only in-frame clones and is missing some. The table lists fewer than 200,000 clones, roughly 60% of them singletons. Indicated treatment: oral pan-JAK inhibitor, 5-10 mg twice daily. This clonotype was sampled from a human donor with alopecia areata. This sample comprised CD4+ T cells sorted from blood, obtained between weeks 55 and 65, from a patient treated with tofacitinib. The rearrangement uses TRBV5-6 and TRBJ2-7; D remains unclear. CDR3 region: CASSFRGSSVRNEQYF. DNA of the CDR3: TGTGCCAGCAGCTTTCGAGGTTCGAGTGTTCGGAACGAGCAGTACTTC.